This TCR beta chain was recorded in a study of blood T cell repertoires in COVID-19. About the study: Samples representing acute and convalescent COVID-19 were sourced from the United States, Italy and Spain.

The method was immunoSEQ multiplex PCR; TCRdb's version includes in-frame clones alone and lacks a portion of them. Of 250,000 or so clones listed, around 88% are singletons. Clinical histories supplied by participants themselves formed the basis of cohort assignment. Sequenced material: PBMCs or T cells enriched from blood (not recorded which). The sequence derives from a woman in her forties with acute COVID-19.

The CDR3 nucleotides are TGTGCCAGCAGCTGGGGACTAGCGGGGGGGTTTACCTACAATGAGCAGTTCTTC. It is translated as CASSWGLAGGFTYNEQFF. V is TRBV7-8 and J is TRBJ2-1; 16 bases agree with TRBD2. The ends lost 4 bases at V and 2 bases at J; junction bases unmatched: 5. Germline CDR1 and CDR2: SGHVS and FQNEAQ. CDR3 length: 18 amino acids.